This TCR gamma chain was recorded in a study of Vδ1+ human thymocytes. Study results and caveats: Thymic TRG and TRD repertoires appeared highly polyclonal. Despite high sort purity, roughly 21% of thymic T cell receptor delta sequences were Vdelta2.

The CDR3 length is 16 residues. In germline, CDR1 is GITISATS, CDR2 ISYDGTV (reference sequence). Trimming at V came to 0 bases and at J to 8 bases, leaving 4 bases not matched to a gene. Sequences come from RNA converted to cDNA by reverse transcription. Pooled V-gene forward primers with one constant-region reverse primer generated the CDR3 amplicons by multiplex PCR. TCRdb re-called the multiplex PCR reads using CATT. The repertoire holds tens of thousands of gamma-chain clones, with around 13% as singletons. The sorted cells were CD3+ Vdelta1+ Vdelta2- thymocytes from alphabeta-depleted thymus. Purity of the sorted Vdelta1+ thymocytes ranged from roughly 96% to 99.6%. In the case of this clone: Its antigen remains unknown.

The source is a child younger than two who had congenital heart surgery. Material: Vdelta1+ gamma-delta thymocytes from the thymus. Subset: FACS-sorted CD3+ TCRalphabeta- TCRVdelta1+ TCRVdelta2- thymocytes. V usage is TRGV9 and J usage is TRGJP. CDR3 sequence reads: CALWEVKKLGKKIKVF. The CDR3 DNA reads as TGTGCCTTGTGGGAGGTGAAAAAGTTGGGCAAAAAAATCAAGGTATTT.